This T cell receptor (beta chain) appears in the sequencing data of a study of T cells in Graves' hyperthyroidism and ophthalmopathy. Using RNA transcripts as the source, TCR beta CDR3 regions were amplified. In the first-round RT-PCR of the TCR CDR3, the HTBI primer set was used. In TCRdb, the multiplex PCR reads were re-called with MiXCR into one record per CDR3 protein. The sample yields approximately 720,000 distinct CDR3 sequences, around 20% seen once. This clonotype originated in a woman between 45 and 65 years old with Graves' hyperthyroidism that later progressed to Graves' ophthalmopathy. The sequenced material came from blood.

In nucleotides, the CDR3 is TGTGCCAGCACCCCCGGGACATCGGGGATTGAGACCCAGTACTTC. It translates to CASTPGTSGIETQYF. This chain connects TRBV12-3 or TRBV12-4 to TRBJ2-5, with a tentative D call TRBD1 (6 bases). V was pared by 7 bases and J by 5 bases, with 20 bases between. The CDR3 contains 15 residues.